The 5 T cell receptor beta chains given below trace back to one sample, sequenced in a study of PD-L1 blockade in urothelial cancer (TCRdb year 2017). Library preparation employed the immunoSEQ multiplex PCR assay. TCRdb stores this immuneACCESS table with in-frame sequences only. Part of the clones is absent; in the studies checked, under half of the shortfall reflects unresolved V genes, and no reason is known for the rest. Counted in this sample were about 72,000 clones; roughly 90% of them appeared once. The ten largest clonotypes hold 4.5% of the sample. Sample time point, as interpreted from the label and publication: pretreatment peripheral blood. The specimen was PBMCs, collected around atezolizumab (anti-PD-L1) treatment. The receptors were gathered from an older man with urothelial cancer.

The chain links TRBV5-1 to TRBJ2-7; TRBD2 aligns across 15 bases. The length of the CDR3 is 17 residues. The germline gives CDR1 SGHRS, CDR2 YFSETQ. V was clipped by 6 bases and J by 5 bases; unmatched bases: 12. CDR3 nucleotides: TGCGCCAGCACCAAGGGGACTAGCGGGAGGCAGGGCGACGAGCAGTACTTC. Translation: CASTKGTSGRQGDEQYF.

As regards this clone: Other nucleotide sequences in the sample specify the same CDR3. The genes are TRBV5-1 and TRBJ2-5; TRBD2 aligns across 16 bases. Germline values: CDR1 SGHRS, CDR2 YFSETQ. The CDR3 has 16 residues. The V and J ends lost 4 bases and 2 bases, in that order; junction bases with no gene match: 2. CDR3: CASSPGLAGGQETQYF. The CDR3, as DNA: TGCGCCAGCAGCCCGGGACTAGCGGGAGGGCAAGAGACCCAGTACTTC.

V gene TRBV4-1 combines with J gene TRBJ2-3, with D tentatively TRBD2 (5 bases). CDR3 length: 14 residues. The V end was cut by 1 base, the J end by 4 bases, with 9 bases between. The germline gives CDR1 MGHRA, CDR2 YSYEKL. The CDR3 loop is CASSQGSVADTQYF. The CDR3 coding sequence is TGCGCCAGCAGCCAAGGTAGCGTTGCAGATACGCAGTATTTT.

V usage is TRBV7-7 and J usage is TRBJ2-1; 15 bases fit TRBD2. The V gene's germline CDR1 is SSHAT and CDR2 FNYEAQ (reference sequence). The V and J ends lost 6 bases and 3 bases, in that order; junction bases with no gene match: 6. This CDR3 contains 17 residues. CDR3 coding DNA: TGTGCCAGCAGTCGGACTAGCGGGAGGGCTAACTACAATGAGCAGTTCTTC. Encoded protein: CASSRTSGRANYNEQFF.

The chain carries TRBV5-1 and TRBJ2-7; D is undetermined. V shed 4 bases and J shed 4 bases, with 12 bases lying between them. This CDR3 contains 13 residues. Germline V gene data show CDR1 as SGHRS and CDR2 as YFSETQ. The CDR3 is CASSGLAGYEQYF. CDR3 coding DNA: TGCGCCAGCAGCGGATTAGCCGGTTACGAGCAGTACTTC.